Detailed here is one TCR beta chain. This sample was included in a study of blood T cell repertoires in COVID-19. Data came from immunoSEQ multiplex PCR; TCRdb stores just in-frame clones and leaves some out. The sample has some 460,000 clones; 70% to 90% are singletons. The V gene's germline CDR1 is MNHEY and CDR2 SMNVEV (reference sequence). This CDR3 has 16 residues. Trimming shortened V by 6 bases and J by 6 bases, and 21 bases separated the two germline ends. This sequence originates from a woman younger than 35 with acute COVID-19. Specimen: PBMCs or T cells enriched from blood (not recorded which). The chain combines TRBV27 with TRBJ1-5; D is perhaps TRBD1 (6 bases). The CDR3 nucleotides are TGTGCCAGCAGAGGCCATAGGGACACACGAATTCAGCCCCAGCATTTT. This translates into CASRGHRDTRIQPQHF.